This record covers a single T cell receptor (beta chain). CD8 memory combined CD45RO+ cells with CCR7-negative CD45RA+ TemRA cells. The assay was immunoSEQ multiplex PCR, and TCRdb's table has in-frame clones only and misses some. The data show roughly 320,000 clones, roughly 87% seen once. The CDR3 sequence is 15 residues long. Germline V CDR1 and CDR2: SGHDT, YYEEEE. Trimming removed 2 bases at V and 3 bases at J, with 14 bases between. This sample was taken from a study of shared clonotypes between healthy human individuals. Sequenced input: memory CD8+ T cells sorted from blood. Subset denoted: CD45RO+ cells pooled with CCR7-negative TemRA cells. The chain employs TRBV5-6 and TRBJ2-5, with D unresolved. The receptor's source is a man between 18 and 35 years old in good health. The CDR3 DNA sequence: TGTGCCAGCAGCTTCCCTTTTCCTGGGGAAGAGACCCAGTACTTC. This codes for CASSFPFPGEETQYF.